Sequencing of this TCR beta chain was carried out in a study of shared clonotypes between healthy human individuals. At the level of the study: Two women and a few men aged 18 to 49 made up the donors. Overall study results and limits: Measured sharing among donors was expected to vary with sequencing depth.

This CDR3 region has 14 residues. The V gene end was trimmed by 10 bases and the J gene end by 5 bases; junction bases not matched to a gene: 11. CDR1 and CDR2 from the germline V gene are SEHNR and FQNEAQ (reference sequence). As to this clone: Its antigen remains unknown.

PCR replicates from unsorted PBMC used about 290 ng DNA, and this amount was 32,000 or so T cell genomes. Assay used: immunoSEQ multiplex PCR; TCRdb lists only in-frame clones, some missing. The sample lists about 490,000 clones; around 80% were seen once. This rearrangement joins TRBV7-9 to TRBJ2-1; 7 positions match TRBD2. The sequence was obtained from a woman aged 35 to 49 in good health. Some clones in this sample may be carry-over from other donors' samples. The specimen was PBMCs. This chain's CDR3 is CATALAGVHNEQFF. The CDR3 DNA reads TGTGCCACGGCCTTGGCGGGAGTCCACAATGAGCAGTTCTTC. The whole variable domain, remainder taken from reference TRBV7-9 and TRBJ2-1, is DTGVSQNPRHKITKRGQNVTFRCDPISEHNRLYWYRQTLGQGPEFLTYFQNEAQLEKSRLLSDRFSAERPKGSFSTLEIQRTEQGDSAMYLCATALAGVHNEQFFGPGTRLTVL.